The 2 T cell receptor beta chains listed next were all sequenced from one sample in a study of blood T cell repertoires in COVID-19. TCRdb's copy holds only in-frame clones and misses some; the assay was immunoSEQ multiplex PCR. The profile shows 280,000 or so clones, 90% of them singletons. The sample comprised PBMCs or T cells enriched from blood (not recorded which). The receptors originated from a woman under 30 with acute COVID-19.

The V gene is TRBV6-6, the J gene TRBJ1-3; 8 nucleotides line up with TRBD1. The CDR3 runs 17 residues. V shed 5 bases and J 0 bases; nucleotides not matched to a gene: 9. Looked up from germline, CDR1 is MNHNY and CDR2 is SVGAGI (reference sequence). The chain's CDR3 is CASSRKGQEHSGNTIYF. In nucleotides, the CDR3 is TGTGCCAGCAGTCGTAAGGGACAGGAACACTCTGGAAACACCATATATTTT.

Note on this clone: Other nucleotide sequences from this sample produce the same CDR3. This chain links TRBV5-1 with TRBJ2-2; 9 bases are shared with TRBD1. The CDR3 consists of 15 residues. V trimming: 4 bases; J trimming: 6 bases; junction bases outside the gene matches: 7. Germline values: CDR1 SGHRS, CDR2 YFSETQ. The CDR3 loop reads CASSLPGTGSGELFF. CDR3 coding DNA: TGCGCCAGCAGCCTCCCCGGGACAGGGTCCGGGGAGCTGTTTTTT.